The 2 T cell receptor beta chains in this list originate from one sample, sequenced in a study of shared clonotypes between healthy human individuals. Naive CD8 cells were CD45RO-negative, positively selected for CCR7, excluding terminally differentiated effector memory CD45RA+ cells. Repertoires were generated with immunoSEQ multiplex PCR, while TCRdb's copy carries only in-frame clones and drops some. The profile shows 800,000 or so clones, approximately 97% of them singletons. The sample consisted of naive CD8+ T cells sorted from blood. These receptors were collected from a man younger than 45 in good health.

The V call is TRBV5-4, the J call TRBJ2-3, with 11 positions matching TRBD1. CDR1 and CDR2 (germline): SGHNT, YYREEE (reference sequence). CDR3 size: 15 residues. Germline trimming cut 4 bases from V and 5 bases from J; bases unmatched to any gene: 6. CDR3 sequence: CASSPGQGAVDTQYF. In DNA, the CDR3 is TGTGCCAGCAGCCCTGGACAGGGGGCGGTAGATACGCAGTATTTT.

The chain combines TRBV15 with TRBJ1-2; no definite D call. Germline CDR1 is LNHNV and CDR2 is YYDKDF (reference sequence). CDR3 length equals 16 residues. Trimming pared 3 bases from V and 3 bases from J, leaving 17 bases between. This chain's CDR3 is CATSRADRLEYYGYTF. In nucleotides, the CDR3 is TGTGCCACCAGCAGGGCCGATCGGCTCGAATACTATGGCTACACCTTC.